Below, 20 T cell receptor beta chains from the same sample are listed, as sequenced in a study of beta chain features in type 1 diabetes. Expressed TCRB transcripts were sequenced because the isolated RNA had all been reverse transcribed beforehand. The table came from immunoSEQ multiplex PCR; TCRdb's copy has only in-frame clones and leaves some out. The sample carries 130,000 to 150,000 clones, about a tenth recorded once. The sequencing sample was made of central memory CD4+ T cells from blood. These receptors were obtained from a man in his late teens or twenties in good health.

The sample holds a few counts of this clone. This chain links TRBV10-3 with TRBJ2-7, with 10 positions matching TRBD1. The CDR3 covers 16 residues. Germline V gene data show CDR1 as ENHRY and CDR2 as SYGVKD. Unmatched junction bases numbered 7, after V lost 4 bases and J lost 1 base. The CDR3 DNA is TGTGCCATCAGTGCTTCGGGACAGGGGAAGTCCTACGAGCAGTACTTC. This encodes CAISASGQGKSYEQYF.

The chain is built from TRBV2 and TRBJ2-3; TRBD2 matches 8 bases. The CDR3 extends over 14 amino acids. CDR1 SNHLY and CDR2 FYNNEI come from the germline V gene. Trimming at V came to 7 bases and at J to 4 bases, leaving 7 bases not matched to a gene. CDR3 bases: TGTGCCAGCAAAGGACTAGCTATCTCAGATACGCAGTATTTT. As protein: CASKGLAISDTQYF.

This clone was seen a few times. V gene TRBV11-2 combines with J gene TRBJ1-4; a possible D gene is TRBD1 (5 bases). CDR1 and CDR2 from the germline V gene are SGHAT and FQNNGV. The V gene lost 5 bases and the J gene lost 8 bases, with 9 bases spanning the gap. The CDR3 spans 12 residues. CDR3 loop: CASSRGLEKLFF. CDR3 DNA sequence: TGTGCCAGCAGCAGGGGTTTGGAAAAACTGTTTTTT.

V usage is TRBV2 and J usage is TRBJ2-5; D is unclear. V lost 4 bases to trimming and J lost 4 bases, with 10 bases between them. Germline V gene data show CDR1 as SNHLY and CDR2 as FYNNEI. The CDR3 runs to 13 residues. CDR3 bases: TGTGCCAGCAGTGTGTTACGGTTAGAGACCCAGTACTTC. This codes for CASSVLRLETQYF. Supplemented by reference TRBV2 and TRBJ2-5, the full variable domain reads EPEVTQTPSHQVTQMGQEVILRCVPISNHLYFYWYRQILGQKVEFLVSFYNNEISEKSEIFDDQFSVERPDGSNFTLKIRSTKLEDSAMYFCASSVLRLETQYFGPGTRLLVL.

The J gene is TRBJ2-1, the V gene TRBV5-4; the D gene is possibly TRBD2 (5 bases). CDR1 is SGHNT, CDR2 YYREEE, per germline (reference sequence). The ends were cut back, 3 bases at V and 0 bases at J, with 13 bases in the middle. This CDR3 has 16 residues. CDR3 in amino acids: CASSYPVGSSYNEQFF. CDR3 DNA sequence: TGTGCCAGCAGCTACCCGGTTGGGAGCTCCTACAATGAGCAGTTCTTC.

V and J are TRBV10-3 and TRBJ2-1; perhaps TRBD2 as D (7 bases). Per germline, CDR1 ENHRY and CDR2 SYGVKD. This CDR3 is built from 14 residues. Trimming left V 11 bases short and J 9 bases short, with 23 bases between. This CDR3 reads CASHQMGGAGEQFF. The DNA for the CDR3 is TGTGCCTCCCACCAAATGGGGGGGGCTGGTGAGCAGTTCTTC.

This clone was counted between two and nine times. The chain joins TRBV25-1 to TRBJ1-2, with a possible D match to TRBD1 (5 bases). Germline loops: CDR1 MGHDK, CDR2 SYGVNS. This CDR3 spans 13 amino acids. The V end was cut by 3 bases, the J end by 7 bases, with 12 bases between. The CDR3 DNA is TGTGCCAGCAGTGATGGGCCTAGGGGTGGCTACACCTTC. It yields the protein CASSDGPRGGYTF.

This clone was recorded a few times. V is TRBV6-5 and J is TRBJ1-5, with D tentatively TRBD1 (6 bases). CDR3 length: 15 residues. Trimming took 0 bases from V and 7 from J, leaving 13 bases between them. CDR1 and CDR2 (germline): MNHEY, SVGAGI. DNA for the CDR3: TGTGCCAGCAGTTACTCCCACAGGGTGGGACAGCCCCAGCATTTT. Amino acid sequence: CASSYSHRVGQPQHF.

The J gene is TRBJ2-7, the V gene TRBV2; 7 bases match TRBD1. Germline V gene data show CDR1 as SNHLY and CDR2 as FYNNEI. V shed 7 bases, J shed 2 bases, and the junction held 11 bases outside the gene matches. This CDR3 comprises 15 residues. CDR3 sequence: CASIQRDSLTYEQYF. The CDR3 DNA follows: TGTGCCAGCATTCAAAGGGACAGTCTAACCTACGAGCAGTACTTC.

The chain links TRBV27 to TRBJ1-2, with D possibly TRBD1 on 6 matching bases. CDR1 is MNHEY and CDR2 is SMNVEV in the germline V gene (reference sequence). This CDR3 comprises 14 residues. Trimming took off 5 bases at V and 6 bases at J, with 16 bases between the two ends. The CDR3 region is CASSRYQGFDGYTF. In DNA, the CDR3 is TGTGCCAGCAGTCGATACCAGGGGTTTGATGGCTACACCTTC.

The chain combines TRBV7-2 with TRBJ2-5; D gene ambiguous. Germline loops: CDR1 SGHTA, CDR2 FQGNSA. The V end was cut by 7 bases, the J end by 4 bases, with 7 bases between. CDR3 size: 11 residues. The CDR3 spells CASTFRETQYF. DNA of the CDR3: TGTGCCAGCACCTTCCGAGAGACCCAGTACTTC. The full variable domain, with the rest looked up from reference TRBV7-2 and TRBJ2-5, is GAGVSQSPSNKVTEKGKDVELRCDPISGHTALYWYRQSLGQGLEFLIYFQGNSAPDKSGLPSDRFSAERTGGSVSTLTIQRTQQEDSAVYLCASTFRETQYFGPGTRLLVL.

This clone was seen a few times. The genes are TRBV5-6 and TRBJ2-1, with D possibly TRBD2 on 6 matching bases. The V gene's germline CDR1 is SGHDT and CDR2 YYEEEE. Trimming removed 0 bases from V and 7 bases from J, with 14 bases in between. CDR3 size: 15 residues. CDR3 region: CASSLVDRGGNEQFF. For the CDR3, the DNA is TGTGCCAGCAGCTTGGTTGACCGAGGAGGGAATGAGCAGTTCTTC.

This rearrangement joins TRBV5-6 to TRBJ2-3, with 9 nucleotides matching TRBD2. Germline trimming cut 2 bases from V and 4 bases from J; bases unmatched to any gene: 11. CDR3 length equals 17 residues. Germline CDR1 SGHDT, CDR2 YYEEEE. The CDR3 reads CASSFLAGGGAADTQYF. In DNA form, the CDR3 reads TGTGCCAGCAGCTTCCTTGCGGGCGGGGGGGCAGCAGATACGCAGTATTTT.

A few counts support this clone. The rearrangement uses TRBV30 and TRBJ1-6, with a weak D call TRBD1 (6 bases). V lost 0 bases and J lost 13, with 13 bases in between. Germline CDR1 is GTSNPN and CDR2 is SVGIG (reference sequence). The CDR3 contains 13 residues. CDR3 sequence reads: CAWSVSGTYPLHF. CDR3 coding DNA: TGTGCCTGGAGTGTAAGCGGGACATATCCCCTCCACTTT.

This chain uses TRBV2 with TRBJ1-6, with TRBD1 matching over 9 bases. Germline V gene sequence: CDR1 SNHLY, CDR2 FYNNEI. The length of the CDR3 is 15 residues. With V trimmed by 8 bases and J by 9 bases, 11 bases remained unmatched. CDR3 DNA sequence: TGTGCCAGCTCGAGCCGGGACAGGGTTACTTCACCCCTCCACTTT. Translating it yields CASSSRDRVTSPLHF. The full variable domain, completed using reference TRBV2 and TRBJ1-6, is EPEVTQTPSHQVTQMGQEVILRCVPISNHLYFYWYRQILGQKVEFLVSFYNNEISEKSEIFDDQFSVERPDGSNFTLKIRSTKLEDSAMYFCASSSRDRVTSPLHFGNGTRLTVT.

The J gene is TRBJ1-2, the V gene TRBV15, with D possibly TRBD1 on 5 matching bases. Trimming took 0 bases from V and 8 from J, leaving 22 bases between them. The CDR3 sequence is 17 residues long. CDR1 and CDR2 from the germline V gene are LNHNV and YYDKDF (reference sequence). Here the CDR3 DNA reads TGTGCCACCAGCAGAGATTTACAGACAGCTGAACTGGGGGGCTACACCTTC. This gives the protein CATSRDLQTAELGGYTF.

This clone was counted only a few times. The rearrangement uses TRBV7-8 and TRBJ2-7, with 10 bases matching TRBD2. The CDR3 length is 15 residues. Trimming removed 5 bases from V and 4 bases from J; junction bases left unmatched: 8. Germline V gene sequence: CDR1 SGHVS, CDR2 FQNEAQ. CDR3 region: CASSPRTSGAYEQYF. The CDR3 coding sequence is TGTGCCAGCAGCCCCCGGACTAGCGGAGCATACGAGCAGTACTTC.

About this clone itself: One junction end does not reproduce the germline sequence, and a read error may be involved. This chain connects TRBV6-5 to TRBJ2-3, with unresolved D. This CDR3 has 11 residues. Germline V lookup: CDR1 MNHEY, CDR2 SVGAGI. CDR3 residues: CASSDSNTQYF. CDR3 DNA sequence: TGTGCCAGCAGTGACTCCAATACGCAGTATTTT.

This clone was seen a few times. V usage is TRBV13 and J usage is TRBJ2-3; tentatively, D is TRBD2 (6 bases). Per germline, CDR1 PRHDT and CDR2 FYEKMQ (reference sequence). With 2 bases removed from V and 1 base from J, the gap between germline ends came to 13 bases. The CDR3 is 16 amino acids. The CDR3, as DNA: TGTGCCAGCAGCTTAAGGAGGGGCTTGCGCACAGATACGCAGTATTTT. It is translated as CASSLRRGLRTDTQYF.

The chain joins TRBV30 to TRBJ2-3, with 9 bases fitting TRBD2. V trimming: 0 bases; J trimming: 2 bases; junction bases outside the gene matches: 12. Germline assignment: CDR1 GTSNPN and CDR2 SVGIG (reference sequence). The CDR3 consists of 18 residues. The CDR3 nucleotides read TGTGCCTGGAGTGTATCGGCCGCGCGGGGGGGCCTCACAGATACGCAGTATTTT. Translation: CAWSVSAARGGLTDTQYF.